A single T cell receptor beta chain is shown here with its context. TCRdb keeps only in-frame clones here, not all; method: immunoSEQ multiplex PCR. Of about 200,000 clones listed, roughly 89% were seen once; the top ten hold 3.5% to 4%. The sample originates from a study of blood T cell repertoires in COVID-19. Background on the study: COVID-19 samples collected from the United States, Italy and Spain covered acute and convalescent phases. PBMCs, B-cell-depleted T cells, or T cells were the source of the cDNA or gDNA that made up the material.

V was shortened by 3 bases and J by 7 bases, with 9 bases between the two germline ends. This CDR3 spans 12 amino acids. From germline, CDR1 is LGHDT and CDR2 YNNKEL (reference sequence). The genes are TRBV3-1 (or the pseudogene TRBV3-2) and TRBJ1-1; D unresolved. The TCR originated in a woman between 25 and 40 years old with acute COVID-19. The sequenced sample was PBMCs or T cells enriched from blood (not recorded which). The CDR3 nucleotides are TGTGCCAGCAGCCAGGGCGTGGGTGAAGCTTTCTTT. It yields the protein CASSQGVGEAFF.